Sequencing of this T cell receptor beta chain was carried out in a study of patients and donors after allogeneic stem cell transplantation. This clonotype was recorded many times. TCRdb re-derived calls from the RT-PCR reads in MiXCR, one entry per CDR3 protein. The table records over 350,000 distinct CDR3 sequences, about a sixth of them present only once. The CDR3 contains 15 residues. CDR1 and CDR2 from the germline V gene are KGHDR and SFDVKD. J was trimmed by 5 bases and V by 9 bases; bases with no gene match: 13. The V call is TRBV24-1, the J call TRBJ2-3; TRBD1 matches at 7 bases. The sequenced material came from blood, either unsorted or a sorted T cell fraction (not recorded which). This TCR derives from a human donor who was either an allogeneic HSCT recipient or a stem cell or donor lymphocyte infusion donor (not recorded which). It is not recorded whose cells these are; they may come from a transplant donor. The CDR3 sequence: CATFGRDRSIDTQYF. DNA of the CDR3: TGTGCCACCTTTGGACGGGACAGATCAATAGATACGCAGTATTTT.